The T cell receptor beta chain under discussion was sequenced for a study of blood T cell repertoires in COVID-19. As for the study in general: Both acute and convalescent COVID-19 samples were obtained from the United States, Italy and Spain. In each case, the material was cDNA or gDNA derived from T cells, B-cell-depleted T cells, or PBMCs.

The authors' processing: Reference gene primer amplification gave estimated nucleated cell counts. Measured with immunoSEQ multiplex PCR; TCRdb has only the in-frame clones, and not every one. The D gene and trimming were derived from the DNA, and the V and J assignments and clone size from that table. Here the sample spans more than 200,000 clones, 65% to 90% being singletons. Sequences were obtained from peripheral blood. The TCR was taken from an elderly woman with active or convalescent COVID-19.

The CDR3 loop reads CASSGQGATEAFF. CDR3 DNA sequence: TGTGCCAGCAGCGGACAGGGGGCGACTGAAGCTTTCTTT. The chain employs TRBV6-5 and TRBJ1-1; 11 bases fit TRBD1. The junction had 2 bases not matched to a gene; V was cut back by 6 bases and J by 5 bases. This CDR3 has 13 amino acids. The germline V gene has CDR1 MNHEY and CDR2 SVGAGI.